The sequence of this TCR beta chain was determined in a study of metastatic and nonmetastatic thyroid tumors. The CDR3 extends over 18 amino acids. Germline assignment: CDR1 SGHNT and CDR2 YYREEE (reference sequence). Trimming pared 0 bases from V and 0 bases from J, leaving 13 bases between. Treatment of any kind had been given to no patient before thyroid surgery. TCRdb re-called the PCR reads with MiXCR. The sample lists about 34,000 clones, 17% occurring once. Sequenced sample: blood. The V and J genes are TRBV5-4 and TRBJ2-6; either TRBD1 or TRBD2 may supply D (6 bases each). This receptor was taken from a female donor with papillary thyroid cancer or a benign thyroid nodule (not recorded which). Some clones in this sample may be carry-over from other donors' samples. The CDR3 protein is CASSLGGGLLSGANVLTF. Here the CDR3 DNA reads TGTGCCAGCAGCTTGGGAGGGGGGCTCCTCTCTGGGGCCAACGTCCTGACTTTC. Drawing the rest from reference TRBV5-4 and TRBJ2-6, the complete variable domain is ETGVTQSPTHLIKTRGQQVTLRCSSQSGHNTVSWYQQALGQGPQFIFQYYREEENGRGNFPPRFSGLQFPNYSSELNVNALELDDSALYLCASSLGGGLLSGANVLTFGAGSRLTVL.